The present entry profiles one T cell receptor beta chain with its context. CDR3 length: 16 amino acids. V was pared by 4 bases and J by 8 bases, with 23 bases between. CDR1 is LGHNA, CDR2 YSLEER, per germline. This specimen belongs to a study of cytomegalovirus exposure and HLA in healthy donors. The PCR had 60 Vbeta and 13 Jbeta primers. Method: immunoSEQ multiplex PCR; TCRdb's copy keeps in-frame clones and lacks some. The sample consists of about 180,000 clones, roughly 80% of them appearing once. This TCR came from a male donor in good health and CMV-seronegative. Sequencing was carried out using PBMCs. This chain connects TRBV4-3 to TRBJ1-2; possible D gene TRBD1, 6 bases. As DNA, the CDR3 is TGCGCCAGCAGCCCATACCACAGGGTTGTGGGTTTAGGCTACACCTTC. Translation gives CASSPYHRVVGLGYTF.